This TCR beta chain emerged from a study of cytomegalovirus exposure and HLA in healthy donors. Study-level results: Analyses of presence and absence presupposed an approximately uniform sequencing depth across donors.

The PCR employed 60 Vbeta primers together with 13 Jbeta primers. The assay was immunoSEQ multiplex PCR, and TCRdb's table has in-frame clones only and misses some. The sample gives hundreds of thousands of clones, approximately 78% of which show up once; approximately 3.9% is in the top ten. This clone was seen a single time. Its antigen remains unknown. The CDR3 runs 17 residues. Unmatched junction bases numbered 7, after V lost 6 bases and J lost 2 bases. The germline V gene encodes CDR1 SNHLY and CDR2 FYNNEI. The chain uses TRBV2 and TRBJ2-7; 16 nucleotides agree with TRBD2. Sequences were obtained from PBMCs. The sequence derives from a male donor in good health and CMV-seronegative. CDR3 region: CASRTGTSGRVAYEQYF. In DNA form, the CDR3 reads TGTGCCAGCAGGACCGGGACTAGCGGGAGGGTAGCCTACGAGCAGTACTTC.